This TCR beta chain was identified during a study of blood T cells in healthy people across ages (dated by TCRdb to between 2014 and 2016). Some background on the complete study: In model experiments, template switching captured about one uniquely barcoded TCR beta cDNA molecule for every two T cells. Age-related changes in TCR beta repertoire diversity were measured in the study by deep sequencing normalized with unique cDNA molecular identifiers. The donors were split into four age groups: young (average 16 years), middle-aged (roughly 39), aged (around 67) and long-lived (approximately 80). To avoid experimental bias, donors of different ages were randomly spread across the sequencing lanes. Using the same blood draw, the study looked at two additional independent replicas of 1 million unique cDNA reads for two donors, one aged 18 to 30 and the other aged 80 or older.

In regard to this clonotype: Its antigen remains undetermined. Base qualities are not at hand, and no much larger clone is one base apart.

Beyond this particular receptor, the publication reports: There was a strong correlation between observed TCR beta diversity and the percentage of naive T cells measured by flow cytometry. Estimates of total diversity from one million sequenced T cells were regarded as lower bounds and underestimates. Compared with the aged group, the long-lived group had more naive CD4+ T cells, fewer expanded clones and increased TCR diversity, a pattern suggesting age selection. As age increased, observed TCR beta diversity per million T cells dropped in a roughly linear way, and a significant reduction was already evident by age around 41. Since profiling was done on bulk unsorted PBMCs, naive and antigen-experienced compartments could not be conclusively compared. Because the CMV infection status of the donors was unknown, age-related changes in expanded clonotypes may potentially have been confounded.

The roughly 39 donors, aged roughly 6 to 95 years, were systemically healthy Caucasian individuals from Russia. Each donor gave approximately 9.3 milliliters of peripheral blood, collected into EDTA-treated Vacutainer tubes. Ficoll-Paque density-gradient centrifugation was used to isolate PBMCs, with at least 6.5 million per sample. Total RNA was extracted from PBMCs with Trizol reagent, with at least 5.5 micrograms obtained per sample. Naive CD45RAhigh/CD27high T cell percentages were measured by flow cytometry on a PBMC aliquot from every donor. The library was built by means of 5' RACE. Sequencing used an Illumina HiSeq 2500. The second PCR ran for roughly 7 to 12 cycles and used a J-beta primer mix along with a sample-barcoded 5' primer. A template-switch 5' adaptor carrying 12 random nucleotides introduced a unique molecular identifier onto each TCR beta cDNA molecule. Each sample yielded at least 2.5 million CDR3-containing paired-end reads. All of the RNA was converted into first-strand cDNA using the Mint cDNA synthesis kit, with a TRBC-specific oligonucleotide serving as the primer. After uracil-DNA glycosylase treatment, a first 18-cycle PCR used universal primers M1SS and BC2_uni_R on all cDNA. Per the authors' processing: For normalization, 1 million high-quality reads were randomly selected from each sample, with every read carrying a distinct molecular identifier. Instead of being binned into consensus sequences, reads that shared molecular identifiers were thrown out. MiTCR, run with a Q25 quality threshold and the strictest error-elimination algorithm, handled CDR3 identification, clonotype clustering and error correction. Lower-bound total TCR beta diversity was estimated with a nonparametric unseen species model using Euler transformation. The public reads were reprocessed in TCRdb via fastp at Q25 and MiXCR, keeping in-frame beta chains. Every CDR3 protein is listed once, alongside the most common genes and DNA of its rows. These V and J calls rely on TCRdb rather than the paper's analysis. The sample data list 850,000 to 1,000,000 distinct CDR3 sequences, and roughly 51% of these were observed just once. The ten largest clones take up roughly a fifth of the sample.

The sample consisted of blood. This sequence was found in a woman aged 55-75 years in good health.

The DNA sequence follows: TGCGCCAGCAGCTTGGTGGGGACTGGAAGGTACAATGAGCAGTTCTTC. This sequence encodes CASSLVGTGRYNEQFF. The V and J segments used are TRBV5-1 and TRBJ2-1; the D segment could be TRBD2, given 6 matching bases. V loses 0 bases, J loses 4 bases, and the germline ends lie 14 bases apart. The germline V gene supplies CDR1 SGHRS and CDR2 YFSETQ. The CDR3 starts with the cysteine, ends with the phenylalanine, and has 16 residues. Left in the record is the CDR3 DNA by itself, 48 bases read in frame from the first base.